This T cell receptor (beta chain) comes out of a study of metastatic and nonmetastatic thyroid tumors. Study information: Both malignant and benign thyroid patients supplied peripheral blood and tumor or nodule tissue samples, across which the repertoires of these patients were then compared. General study findings and limits: Patients with malignant thyroid tumors reportedly had significantly higher TCR beta diversity than those with benign nodules, in blood and tumor.

The CDR3 contains 14 residues. V was clipped by 0 bases and J by 1 base, with 4 bases between them. Germline V gene data show CDR1 as SGHAT and CDR2 as FQNNGV. This clone was seen many times. Its specificity is unknown. Not a single patient had been given any form of treatment at any point before undergoing thyroid surgery. TCRdb reanalyzed the PCR reads with MiXCR. The sample gives around 13,000 clones, around an eighth of which show up once; 30% to 35% is in the top ten. The TCR comes from a female donor with papillary thyroid cancer or a benign thyroid nodule (not recorded which). Some clones in this sample may be carry-over from other donors' samples. Sequencing was performed on blood. The V gene is TRBV11-2, the J gene TRBJ2-4; D uncertain. The CDR3 loop reads CASSLDRAKNIQYF. CDR3 bases: TGTGCCAGCAGCTTAGACAGGGCCAAAAACATTCAGTACTTC.